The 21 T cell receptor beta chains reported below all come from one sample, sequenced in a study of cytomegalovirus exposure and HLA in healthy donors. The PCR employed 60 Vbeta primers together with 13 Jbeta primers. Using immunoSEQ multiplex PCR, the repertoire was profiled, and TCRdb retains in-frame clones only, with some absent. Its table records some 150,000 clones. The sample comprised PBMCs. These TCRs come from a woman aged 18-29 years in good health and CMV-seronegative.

In DNA, the CDR3 is TGTGCCAGCGGGACATATAATTCACCCCTCCACTTT. Amino acid sequence: CASGTYNSPLHF. The chain joins TRBV6-1 to TRBJ1-6; possibly TRBD1 for D (6 bases). From germline, CDR1 is MNHNS and CDR2 SASEGT. Trimming cost V 8 bases and J 4 bases, with 6 bases left between them. The CDR3 spans 12 residues.

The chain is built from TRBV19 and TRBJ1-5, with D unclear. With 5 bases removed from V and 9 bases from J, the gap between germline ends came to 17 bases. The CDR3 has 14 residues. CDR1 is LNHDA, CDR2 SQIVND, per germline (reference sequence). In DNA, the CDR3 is TGTGCCAGTAGTGTCGACATGCCCGGTTGGCCCCAGCATTTT. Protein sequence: CASSVDMPGWPQHF.

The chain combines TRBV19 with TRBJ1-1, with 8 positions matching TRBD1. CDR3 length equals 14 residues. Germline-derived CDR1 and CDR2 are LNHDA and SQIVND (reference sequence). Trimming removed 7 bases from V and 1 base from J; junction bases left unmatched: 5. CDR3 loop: CASKTDRGNTEAFF. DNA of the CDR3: TGTGCCAGTAAAACTGACAGGGGGAACACTGAAGCTTTCTTT.

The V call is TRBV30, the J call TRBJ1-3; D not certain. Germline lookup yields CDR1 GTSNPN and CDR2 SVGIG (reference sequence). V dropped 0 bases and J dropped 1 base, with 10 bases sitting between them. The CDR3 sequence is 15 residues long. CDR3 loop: CAWSVRAESGNTIYF. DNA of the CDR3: TGTGCCTGGAGTGTACGAGCGGAATCTGGAAACACCATATATTTT.

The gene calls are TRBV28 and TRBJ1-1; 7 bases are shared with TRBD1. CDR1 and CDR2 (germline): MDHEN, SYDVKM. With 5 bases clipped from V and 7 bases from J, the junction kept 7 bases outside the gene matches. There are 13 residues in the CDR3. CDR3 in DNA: TGTGCCAGCAGTCGACAGGGTGGGGGTGAAGCTTTCTTT. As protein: CASSRQGGGEAFF.

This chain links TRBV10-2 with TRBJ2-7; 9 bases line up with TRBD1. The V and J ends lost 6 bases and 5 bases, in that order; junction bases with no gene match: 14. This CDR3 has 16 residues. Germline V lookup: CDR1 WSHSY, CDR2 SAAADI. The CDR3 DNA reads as TGCGCCAGCAGCCGGGGGACAGGGCGGTCGGGACACGAGCAGTACTTC. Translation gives CASSRGTGRSGHEQYF.

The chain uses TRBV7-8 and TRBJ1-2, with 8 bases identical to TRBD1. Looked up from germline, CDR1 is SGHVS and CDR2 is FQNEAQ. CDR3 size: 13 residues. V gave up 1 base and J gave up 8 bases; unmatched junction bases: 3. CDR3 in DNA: TGTGCCAGCAGCTTAGGTGGACAGGGCGGCTACACCTTC. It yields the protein CASSLGGQGGYTF.

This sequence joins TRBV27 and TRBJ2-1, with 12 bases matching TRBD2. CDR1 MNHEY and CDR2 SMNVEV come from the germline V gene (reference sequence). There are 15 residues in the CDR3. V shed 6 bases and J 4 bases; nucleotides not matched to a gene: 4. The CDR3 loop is CASRKLAGGYNEQFF. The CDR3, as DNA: TGTGCCAGCAGGAAACTAGCGGGAGGATACAATGAGCAGTTCTTC.

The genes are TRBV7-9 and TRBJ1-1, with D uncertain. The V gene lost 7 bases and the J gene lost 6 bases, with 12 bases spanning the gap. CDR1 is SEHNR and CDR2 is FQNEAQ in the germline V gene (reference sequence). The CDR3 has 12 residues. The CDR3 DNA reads TGTGCCAGCAACCCTGGGAGTCCTGAAGCTTTCTTT. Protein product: CASNPGSPEAFF.

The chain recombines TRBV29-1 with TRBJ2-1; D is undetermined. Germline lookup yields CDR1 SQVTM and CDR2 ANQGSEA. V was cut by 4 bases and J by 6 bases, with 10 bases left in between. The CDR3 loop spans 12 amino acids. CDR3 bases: TGCAGCGTTGGAGTCACAGTCAATGAGCAGTTCTTC. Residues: CSVGVTVNEQFF.

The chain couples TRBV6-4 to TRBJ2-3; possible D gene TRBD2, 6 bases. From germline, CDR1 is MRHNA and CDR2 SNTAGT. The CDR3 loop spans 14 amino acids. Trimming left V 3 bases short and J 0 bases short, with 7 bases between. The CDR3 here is CASSERGSTDTQYF. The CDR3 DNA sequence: TGTGCCAGCAGTGAGCGGGGAAGCACAGATACGCAGTATTTT.

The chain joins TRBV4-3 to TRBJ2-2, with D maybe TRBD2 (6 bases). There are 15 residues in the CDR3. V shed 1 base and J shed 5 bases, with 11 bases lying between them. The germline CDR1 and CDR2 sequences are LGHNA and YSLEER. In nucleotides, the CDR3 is TGCGCCAGCAGCCAAGCGGGAGATTGGACCGGGGAGCTGTTTTTT. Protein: CASSQAGDWTGELFF.

The CDR3 region has the DNA TGTGCCAGCAGCCGCCAACAGGGTCAGGGTGAAAAACTGTTTTTT. Protein product: CASSRQQGQGEKLFF. V is TRBV7-2 and J is TRBJ1-4; D possibly corresponds to TRBD1 (6 bases). Trimming took 5 bases from V and 7 from J, leaving 17 bases between them. In germline, CDR1 is SGHTA, CDR2 FQGNSA. The CDR3 loop spans 15 amino acids.

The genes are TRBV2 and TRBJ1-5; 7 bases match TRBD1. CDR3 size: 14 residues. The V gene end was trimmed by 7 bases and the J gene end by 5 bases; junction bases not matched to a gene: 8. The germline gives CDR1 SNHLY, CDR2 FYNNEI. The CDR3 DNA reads TGTGCCAGCACCCGGGACAGCGGTTATCAGCCCCAGCATTTT. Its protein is CASTRDSGYQPQHF.

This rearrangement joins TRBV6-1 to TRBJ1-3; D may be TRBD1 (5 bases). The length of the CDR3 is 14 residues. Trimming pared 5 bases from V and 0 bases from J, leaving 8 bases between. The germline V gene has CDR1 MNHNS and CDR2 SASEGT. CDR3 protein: CASSWQGSGNTIYF. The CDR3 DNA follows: TGTGCCAGCAGTTGGCAGGGCTCTGGAAACACCATATATTTT.

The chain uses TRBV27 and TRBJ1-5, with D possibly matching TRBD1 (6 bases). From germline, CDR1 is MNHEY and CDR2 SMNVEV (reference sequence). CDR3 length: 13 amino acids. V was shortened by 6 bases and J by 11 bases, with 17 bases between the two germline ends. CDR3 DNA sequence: TGTGCCAGCAGCCTATGGGGGGGCAGGGCCCAGCATTTT. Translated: CASSLWGGRAQHF.

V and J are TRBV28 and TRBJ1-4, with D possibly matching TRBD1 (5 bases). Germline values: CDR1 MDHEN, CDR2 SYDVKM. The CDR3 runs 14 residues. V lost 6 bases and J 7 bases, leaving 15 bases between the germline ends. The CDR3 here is CASRTRGDIEKLFF. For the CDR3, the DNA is TGTGCCAGCAGGACGCGGGGGGATATTGAAAAACTGTTTTTT.

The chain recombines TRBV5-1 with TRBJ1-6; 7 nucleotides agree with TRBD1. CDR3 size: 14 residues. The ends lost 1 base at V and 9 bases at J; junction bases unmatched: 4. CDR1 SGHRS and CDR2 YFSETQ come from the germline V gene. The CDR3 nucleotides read TGCGCCAGCAGCTTGTCAGGGGGAGGTTCACCCCTCCACTTT. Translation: CASSLSGGGSPLHF.

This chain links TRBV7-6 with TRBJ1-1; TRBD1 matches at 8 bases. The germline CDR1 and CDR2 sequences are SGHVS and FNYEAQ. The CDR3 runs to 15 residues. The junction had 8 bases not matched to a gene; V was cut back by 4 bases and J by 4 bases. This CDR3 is CASSSDRGVGTEAFF. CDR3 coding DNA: TGTGCCAGCAGCTCAGACAGGGGTGTAGGCACTGAAGCTTTCTTT.

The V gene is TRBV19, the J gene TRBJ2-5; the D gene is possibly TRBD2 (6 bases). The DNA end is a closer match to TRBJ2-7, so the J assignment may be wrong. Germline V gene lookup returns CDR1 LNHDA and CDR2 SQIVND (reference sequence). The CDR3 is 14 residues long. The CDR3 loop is CASSTGTGDYEQYF. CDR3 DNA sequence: TGTGCCAGTAGTACCGGGACTGGCGACTACGAGCAGTACTTC.

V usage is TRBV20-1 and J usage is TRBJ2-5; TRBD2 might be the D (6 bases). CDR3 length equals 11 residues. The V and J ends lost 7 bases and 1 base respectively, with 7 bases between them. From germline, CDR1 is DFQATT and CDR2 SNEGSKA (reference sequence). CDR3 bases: TGCAGTGGACTAGTCCAAGAGACCCAGTACTTC. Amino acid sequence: CSGLVQETQYF.